These 9 T cell receptor beta chains share one sample of origin, sequenced in a study of OX40 agonist ivuxolimab in advanced cancers. Libraries were prepared by immunoSEQ multiplex PCR; TCRdb keeps only in-frame clonotypes and omits some of them. The sample lists about 9,200 clones; 86% were seen once. The specimen comprised CD4+ or CD8+ T cells sorted from blood, sampled in a trial of the OX40 agonist ivuxolimab. These receptor sequences come from an adult with an advanced solid tumor such as melanoma, head and neck, liver or kidney cancer.

Only one count was recorded for this clone. This chain joins TRBV27 and TRBJ1-1; D might be TRBD1 (6 bases). The CDR3 has 14 amino acids. Trimming pared 8 bases from V and 0 bases from J, leaving 13 bases between. CDR1 MNHEY and CDR2 SMNVEV come from the germline V gene (reference sequence). CDR3 DNA: TGTGCCAGCTGTCCCGGGACATTGAACACTGAAGCTTTCTTT. Translation: CASCPGTLNTEAFF.

The V call is TRBV7-6, the J call TRBJ1-4; perhaps TRBD1 as D (6 bases). This CDR3 contains 14 residues. Germline-derived CDR1 and CDR2 are SGHVS and FNYEAQ. V was trimmed by 5 bases and J by 8 bases, leaving 15 bases between them. CDR3 nucleotides: TGTGCCAGCAGCGGGGGGCCAGTTGGCGAAAAACTGTTTTTT. Protein product: CASSGGPVGEKLFF.

This chain uses TRBV5-6 with TRBJ2-7, with unresolved D. V lost 1 base, J lost 0 bases, and 5 bases lay in between. The CDR3 loop spans 13 amino acids. The germline V gene has CDR1 SGHDT and CDR2 YYEEEE. The CDR3 region is CASSLRDSYEQYF. The CDR3 coding sequence is TGTGCCAGCAGCTTGAGAGACTCCTACGAGCAGTACTTC.

The chain couples TRBV5-4 to TRBJ2-5, with D unclear. Germline V CDR1 and CDR2: SGHNT, YYREEE (reference sequence). Trimming took off 0 bases at V and 5 bases at J, with 5 bases between the two ends. The CDR3 is 12 residues long. The CDR3 DNA is TGTGCCAGCAGCTTGGGCTGGGAGACCCAGTACTTC. It codes for CASSLGWETQYF.

V is TRBV7-2 and J is TRBJ2-5, with 8 bases identical to TRBD2. Per germline, CDR1 SGHTA and CDR2 FQGNSA. After removal of 6 bases from V and 2 bases from J, the junction contained 11 bases not matched to a gene. This CDR3 comprises 16 residues. The CDR3 DNA reads TGTGCCAGCAGTCCTCTGGCGGGGGGTATTCAAGAGACCCAGTACTTC. This sequence encodes CASSPLAGGIQETQYF. The entire variable domain, with the rest obtained from reference TRBV7-2 and TRBJ2-5, is as follows: GAGVSQSPSNKVTEKGKDVELRCDPISGHTALYWYRQSLGQGLEFLIYFQGNSAPDKSGLPSDRFSAERTGGSVSTLTIQRTQQEDSAVYLCASSPLAGGIQETQYFGPGTRLLVL.

This clone was picked up one time. This chain joins TRBV7-6 and TRBJ1-1; D ambiguous. The CDR3 is 13 residues long. Germline CDR1 reads SGHVS; CDR2 reads FNYEAQ. V was shortened by 1 base and J by 1 base, with 4 bases between the two germline ends. The CDR3 DNA reads as TGTGCCAGCAGCTTAGGTCAGAACACTGAAGCTTTCTTT. This sequence encodes CASSLGQNTEAFF.

The chain recombines TRBV19 with TRBJ1-3; D is perhaps TRBD1 (5 bases). The germline V and J ends were trimmed by 7 bases and 2 bases, with 6 bases remaining between them. CDR3 length equals 12 residues. Germline V CDR1 and CDR2: LNHDA, SQIVND (reference sequence). The CDR3, as DNA: TGTGCCAGTAAGGGGCCTGGAAACACCATATATTTT. It translates to CASKGPGNTIYF.

CDR3 amino acids: CASSQDTSGYEQYF. DNA of the CDR3: TGTGCCAGCAGCCAAGATACTAGCGGGTACGAGCAGTACTTC. The chain combines TRBV4-2 with TRBJ2-7; TRBD2 matches at 9 bases. V gave up 0 bases and J gave up 4 bases; unmatched junction bases: 1. Germline CDR1 and CDR2: LGHNA and YNFKEQ. The CDR3 is made up of 14 amino acids.

The CDR3 nucleotides are TGCGCCAGCAGCCAGGGTCAGGGAGGTGAAAAACTGTTTTTT. Its translation is CASSQGQGGEKLFF. The J gene is TRBJ1-4, the V gene TRBV4-1; D perhaps matches TRBD1 (5 bases). The germline V gene has CDR1 MGHRA and CDR2 YSYEKL. This CDR3 comprises 14 residues. V lost 3 bases and J 7 bases, leaving 12 bases between the germline ends.